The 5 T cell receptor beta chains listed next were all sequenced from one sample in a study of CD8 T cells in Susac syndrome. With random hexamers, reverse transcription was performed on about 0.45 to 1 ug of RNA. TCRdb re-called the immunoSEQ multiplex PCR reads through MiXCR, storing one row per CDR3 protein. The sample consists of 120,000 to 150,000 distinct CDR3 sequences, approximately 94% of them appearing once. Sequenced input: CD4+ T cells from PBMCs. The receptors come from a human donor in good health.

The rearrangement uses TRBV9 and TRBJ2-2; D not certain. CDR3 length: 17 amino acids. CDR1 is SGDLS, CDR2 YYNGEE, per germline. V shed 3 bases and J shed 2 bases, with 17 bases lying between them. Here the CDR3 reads CASSALGGPFNTGELFF. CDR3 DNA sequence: TGTGCCAGCAGCGCCCTGGGTGGGCCCTTCAACACCGGGGAGCTGTTTTTT.

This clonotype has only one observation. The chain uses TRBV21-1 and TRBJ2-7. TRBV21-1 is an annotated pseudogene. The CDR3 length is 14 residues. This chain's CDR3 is CASSMVGRPYEQYF. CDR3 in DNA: TGTGCCAGCAGCATGGTCGGCAGACCCTACGAGCAGTACTTC.

CDR3 in amino acids: CSVEGPDNYEQYF. The CDR3 DNA follows: TGCAGCGTTGAAGGGCCAGACAACTACGAGCAGTACTTC. This sequence joins TRBV29-1 and TRBJ2-7, with unresolved D. The germline V and J ends were trimmed by 1 base and 3 bases, with 10 bases remaining between them. This CDR3 is 13 amino acids long. Germline CDR1 SQVTM, CDR2 ANQGSEA.

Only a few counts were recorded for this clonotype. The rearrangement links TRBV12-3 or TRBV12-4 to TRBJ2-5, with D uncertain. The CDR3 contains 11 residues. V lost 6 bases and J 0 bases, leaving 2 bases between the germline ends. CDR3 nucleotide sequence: TGTGCCAGCAGCTACCAAGAGACCCAGTACTTC. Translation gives CASSYQETQYF.

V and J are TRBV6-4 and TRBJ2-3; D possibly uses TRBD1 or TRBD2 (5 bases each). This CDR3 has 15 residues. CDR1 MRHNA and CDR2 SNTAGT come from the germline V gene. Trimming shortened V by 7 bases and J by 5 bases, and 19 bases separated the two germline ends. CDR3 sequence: CASKAGEARGDTQYF. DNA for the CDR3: TGTGCCAGCAAGGCTGGGGAAGCGAGGGGAGATACGCAGTATTTT.